The source of this T cell receptor beta chain is a study of human T cells and chemical hapten exposure. Study details: Affected patients, primarily female, had alopecia areata, totalis or universalis. Study-wide findings and caveats: Against controls, expanded TCRs gave rise to significantly more large CDR3 similarity clusters.

One entry per CDR3 protein, called by TCRdb with MiXCR from the RACE reads. The sample consists of some 380,000 distinct CDR3 sequences, nearly 5% of them appearing once. This clonotype was observed a handful of times. Its specificity is not known. Time point in this sample: patch test 1, 2 weeks after DPC sensitization. Treatment defined: therapeutic diphenylcyclopropenone sensitization with weekly scalp DPC. CDR1 MDHEN and CDR2 SYDVKM come from the germline V gene. V lost 6 bases, J lost 4 bases, and 4 bases stayed unmatched. CDR3 size: 13 residues. J is TRBJ2-3 and V is TRBV28, with TRBD1 matching over 7 bases. The clonotype was recovered from a woman between 45 and 60 years old with alopecia areata. Some clones in this sample may be carry-over from other donors' samples. The sample here was whole blood, taken in connection with sensitization to the hapten diphenylcyclopropenone (DPC). The CDR3 sequence is CASSDRVSDTQYF. For the CDR3, the DNA is TGTGCCAGCAGCGACAGGGTTTCAGATACGCAGTATTTT.